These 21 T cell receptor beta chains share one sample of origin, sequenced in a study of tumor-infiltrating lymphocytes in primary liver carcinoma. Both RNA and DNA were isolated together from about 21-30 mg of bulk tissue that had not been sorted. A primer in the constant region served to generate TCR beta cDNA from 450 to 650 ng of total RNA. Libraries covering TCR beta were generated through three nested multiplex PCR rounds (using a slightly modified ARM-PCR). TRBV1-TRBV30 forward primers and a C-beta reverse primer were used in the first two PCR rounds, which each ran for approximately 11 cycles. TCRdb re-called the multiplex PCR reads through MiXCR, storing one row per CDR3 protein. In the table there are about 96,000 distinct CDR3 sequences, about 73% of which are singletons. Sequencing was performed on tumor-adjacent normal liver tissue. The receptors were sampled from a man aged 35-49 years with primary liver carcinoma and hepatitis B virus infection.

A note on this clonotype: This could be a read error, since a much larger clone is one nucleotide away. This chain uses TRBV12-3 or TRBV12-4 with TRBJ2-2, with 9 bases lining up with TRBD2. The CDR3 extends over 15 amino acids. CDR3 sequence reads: CVSSVSGSNTGELFF. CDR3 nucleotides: TGTGTCAGCAGTGTTAGCGGGAGTAACACCGGGGAGCTGTTTTTT.

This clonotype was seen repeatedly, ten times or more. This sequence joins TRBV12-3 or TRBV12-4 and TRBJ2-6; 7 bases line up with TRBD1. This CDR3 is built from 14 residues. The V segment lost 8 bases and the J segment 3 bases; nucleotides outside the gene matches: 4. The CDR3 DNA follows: TGTGCCAGCTCAAGGGGGCGTGGGGCCAACGTCCTGACTTTC. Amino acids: CASSRGRGANVLTF.

CDR3 residues: CASSLPASGGFNEQFF. The CDR3 nucleotides are TGTGCCAGCAGTTTACCGGCTAGCGGGGGATTCAATGAGCAGTTCTTC. This chain joins TRBV12-3 or TRBV12-4 and TRBJ2-1, with TRBD2 matching over 10 bases. The J segment lost 6 bases and the V segment lost 2 bases, leaving 7 bases of the junction unmatched. The CDR3 runs 16 residues.

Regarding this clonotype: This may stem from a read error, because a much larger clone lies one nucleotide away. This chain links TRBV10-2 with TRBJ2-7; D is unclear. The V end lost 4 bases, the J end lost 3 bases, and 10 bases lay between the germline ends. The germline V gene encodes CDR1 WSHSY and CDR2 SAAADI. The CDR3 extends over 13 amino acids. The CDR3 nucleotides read TGCGCCAGCAGTGCCGGGTACTACTACGAGCAGTACTTC. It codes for CASSAGYYYEQYF.

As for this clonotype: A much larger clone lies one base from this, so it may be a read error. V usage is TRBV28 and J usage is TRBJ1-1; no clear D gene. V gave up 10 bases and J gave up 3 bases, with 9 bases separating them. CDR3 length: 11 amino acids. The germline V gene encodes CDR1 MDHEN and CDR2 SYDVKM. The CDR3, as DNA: TGTGCCACCCGGATGGACACTGAAGCTTTCTTT. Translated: CATRMDTEAFF. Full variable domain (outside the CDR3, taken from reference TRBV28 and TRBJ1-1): DVKVTQSSRYLVKRTGEKVFLECVQDMDHENMFWYRQDPGLGLRLIYFSYDVKMKEKGDIPEGYSVSREKKERFSLILESASTNQTSMYLCATRMDTEAFFGQGTRLTVV.

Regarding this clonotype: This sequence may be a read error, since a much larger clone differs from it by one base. CDR3 protein: CASSLVAGREDFF. DNA for the CDR3: TGTGCCAGCAGCTTGGTCGCCGGTAGGGAAGATTTCTTT. V gene TRBV5-4 combines with J gene TRBJ1-1; D remains unclear. The length of the CDR3 is 13 residues. Germline assignment: CDR1 SGHNT and CDR2 YYREEE (reference sequence).

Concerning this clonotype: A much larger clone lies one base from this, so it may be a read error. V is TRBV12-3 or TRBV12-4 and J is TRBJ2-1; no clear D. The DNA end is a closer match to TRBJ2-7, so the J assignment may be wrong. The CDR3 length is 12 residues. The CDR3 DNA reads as TGTGCCAGCAGCCCTACTAACAATGAGCAGTACTTC. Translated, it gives CASSPTNNEQYF.

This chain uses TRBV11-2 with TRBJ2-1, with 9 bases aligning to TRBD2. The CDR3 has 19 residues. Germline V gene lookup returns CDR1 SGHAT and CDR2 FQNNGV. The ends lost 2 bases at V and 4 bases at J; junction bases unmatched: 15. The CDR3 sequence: CASSLPRTSERFRYNEQFF. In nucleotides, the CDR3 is TGTGCCAGCAGCTTACCCCGGACTAGCGAGAGGTTTCGATACAATGAGCAGTTCTTC.

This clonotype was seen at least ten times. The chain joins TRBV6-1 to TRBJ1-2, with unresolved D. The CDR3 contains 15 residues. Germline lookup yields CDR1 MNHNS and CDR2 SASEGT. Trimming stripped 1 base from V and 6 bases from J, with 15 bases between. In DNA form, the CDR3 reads TGTGCCAGCAGTGAAGTGGGCCTTAAAGTGGATGGCTACACCTTC. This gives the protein CASSEVGLKVDGYTF.

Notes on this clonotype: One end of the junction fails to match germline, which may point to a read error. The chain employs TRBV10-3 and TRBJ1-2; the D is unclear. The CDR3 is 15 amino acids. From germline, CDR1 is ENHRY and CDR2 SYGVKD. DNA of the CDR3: TGTGCCATCAGTGACCACCTCGTGTGGAAGGATGGCTACACTTTC. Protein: CAISDHLVWKDGYTF.

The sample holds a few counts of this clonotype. CDR3 protein: CASSEYRPQGQETQYF. For the CDR3, the DNA is TGTGCCAGCAGTGAATATCGCCCACAGGGGCAAGAGACCCAGTACTTC. The chain links TRBV25-1 to TRBJ2-5, with TRBD1 identical over 7 bases. The CDR3 sequence is 16 residues long. With V trimmed by 0 bases and J by 2 bases, 6 bases remained unmatched. In germline, CDR1 is MGHDK, CDR2 SYGVNS.

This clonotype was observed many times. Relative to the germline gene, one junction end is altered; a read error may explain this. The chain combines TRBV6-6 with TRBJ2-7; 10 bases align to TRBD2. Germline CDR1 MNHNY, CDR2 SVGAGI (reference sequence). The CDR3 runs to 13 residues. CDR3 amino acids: CASSYGDTSGKFF. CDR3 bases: TGTGCCAGCAGTTACGGCGATACTAGCGGGAAATTCTTC.

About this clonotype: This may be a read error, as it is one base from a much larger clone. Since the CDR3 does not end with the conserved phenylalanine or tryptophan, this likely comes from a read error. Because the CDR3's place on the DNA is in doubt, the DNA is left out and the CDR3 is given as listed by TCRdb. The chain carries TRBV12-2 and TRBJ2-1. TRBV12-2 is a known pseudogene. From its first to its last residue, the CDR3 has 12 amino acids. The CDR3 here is CASRLFKDEQFS.

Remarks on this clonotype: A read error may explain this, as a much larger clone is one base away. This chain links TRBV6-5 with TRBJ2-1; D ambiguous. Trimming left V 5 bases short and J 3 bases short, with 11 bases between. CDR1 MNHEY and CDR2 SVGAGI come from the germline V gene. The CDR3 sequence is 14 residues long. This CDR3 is CASSPWRIYNEQFF. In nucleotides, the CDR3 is TGTGCCAGCAGTCCCTGGCGAATCTACAATGAGCAGTTCTTC.

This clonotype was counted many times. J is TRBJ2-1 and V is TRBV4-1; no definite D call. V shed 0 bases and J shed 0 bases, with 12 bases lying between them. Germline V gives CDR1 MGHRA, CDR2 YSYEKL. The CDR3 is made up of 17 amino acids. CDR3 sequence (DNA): TGCGCCAGCAGCCAAGATAGGCCGGGTAGCTCCTACAATGAGCAGTTCTTC. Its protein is CASSQDRPGSSYNEQFF.

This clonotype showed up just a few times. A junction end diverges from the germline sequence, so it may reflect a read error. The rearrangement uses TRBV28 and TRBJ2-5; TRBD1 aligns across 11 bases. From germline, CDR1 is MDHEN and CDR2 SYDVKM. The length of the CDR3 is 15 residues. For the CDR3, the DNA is TGTGCCAGCAGTCTGGACAGGGGGCACAGAGAGGCCCAGTACTTC. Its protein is CASSLDRGHREAQYF.

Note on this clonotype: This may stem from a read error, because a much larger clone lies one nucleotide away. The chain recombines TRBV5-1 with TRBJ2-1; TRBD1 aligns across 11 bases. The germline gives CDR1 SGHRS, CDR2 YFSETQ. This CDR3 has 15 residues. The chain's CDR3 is CTSSFTGTGGNEQFF. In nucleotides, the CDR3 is TGCACCAGCAGCTTTACCGGGACAGGGGGCAATGAGCAGTTCTTC.

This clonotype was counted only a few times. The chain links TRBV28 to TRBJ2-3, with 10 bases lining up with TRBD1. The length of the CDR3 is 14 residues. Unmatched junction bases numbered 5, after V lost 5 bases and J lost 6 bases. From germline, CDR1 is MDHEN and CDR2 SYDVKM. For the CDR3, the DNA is TGTGCCAGCAGTGCTGGACAGGGGGTTGATACGCAGTATTTT. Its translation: CASSAGQGVDTQYF.

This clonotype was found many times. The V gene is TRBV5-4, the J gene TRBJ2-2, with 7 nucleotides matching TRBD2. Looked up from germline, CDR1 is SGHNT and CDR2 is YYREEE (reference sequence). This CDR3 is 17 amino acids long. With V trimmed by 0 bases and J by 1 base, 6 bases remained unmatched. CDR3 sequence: CASSLGLAAMNTGELFF. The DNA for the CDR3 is TGTGCCAGCAGCTTGGGGCTAGCGGCTATGAACACCGGGGAGCTGTTTTTT.

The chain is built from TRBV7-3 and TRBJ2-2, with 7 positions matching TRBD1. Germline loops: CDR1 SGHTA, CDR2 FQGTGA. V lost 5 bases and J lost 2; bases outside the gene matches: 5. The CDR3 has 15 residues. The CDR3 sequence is CASSPRDSNTGELFF. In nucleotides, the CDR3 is TGTGCCAGCAGCCCCCGGGACAGTAACACCGGGGAGCTGTTTTTT.

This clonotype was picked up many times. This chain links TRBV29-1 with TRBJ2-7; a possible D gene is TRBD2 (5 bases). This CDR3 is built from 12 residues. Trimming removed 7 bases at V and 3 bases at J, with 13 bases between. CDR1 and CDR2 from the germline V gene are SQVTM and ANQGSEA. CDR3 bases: TGCAGCGCTTCCGGGGATAACTACGAGCAGTACTTC. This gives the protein CSASGDNYEQYF.